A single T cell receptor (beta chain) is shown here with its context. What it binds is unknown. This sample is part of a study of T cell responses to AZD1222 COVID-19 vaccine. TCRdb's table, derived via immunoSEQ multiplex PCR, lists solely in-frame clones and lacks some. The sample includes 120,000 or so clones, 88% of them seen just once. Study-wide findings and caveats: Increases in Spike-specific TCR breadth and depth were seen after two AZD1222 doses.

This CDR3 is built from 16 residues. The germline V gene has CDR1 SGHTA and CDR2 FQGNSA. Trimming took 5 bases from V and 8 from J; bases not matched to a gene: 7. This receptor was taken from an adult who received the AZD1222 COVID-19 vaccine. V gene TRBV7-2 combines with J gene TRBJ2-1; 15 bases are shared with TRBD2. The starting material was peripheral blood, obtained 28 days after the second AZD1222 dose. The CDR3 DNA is TGTGCCAGCAGCACCCGGACTAGCGGGAGGGCACATGAGCAGTTCTTC. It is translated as CASSTRTSGRAHEQFF.